The rows below give T cell receptor beta chains drawn from one sample of a study of blood T cell repertoires in COVID-19. Assay used: immunoSEQ multiplex PCR; TCRdb lists only in-frame clones, some missing. The sample lists about 260,000 clones, around 87% occurring once. Material: peripheral blood. Receptors originate from a woman aged 45-65 years with acute or convalescent COVID-19. The CDR3 runs from the conserved cysteine through the conserved F or W. Fields, in order: D gene, clone size, J gene, V gene, CDR3 DNA, CDR3 protein. The D gene is left open where the match is weak. Expanded clones are given a class, and other clones once, few, many or no size at all.

D: .; size: .; J: TRBJ1-1; V: TRBV21-1; DNA: TGTGCCAGCAGCAAAGAGAGGAGGGCGAAAGCTTTCTTT; CDR3: CASSKERRAKAFF
D: TRBD2; size: .; J: TRBJ2-3; V: TRBV3-1/TRBV3-2; DNA: TGTGCCAGCAGCCTCTCGGGACTAGCGGAGAATTGGGGTACGCAGTATTTT; CDR3: CASSLSGLAENWGTQYF
D: TRBD1; size: .; J: TRBJ1-2; V: TRBV5-1; DNA: TGCGCCAGCAGCTTGGCCTTCGGACAGGGTCGATATGGCTACACCTTC; CDR3: CASSLAFGQGRYGYTF
D: .; size: .; J: TRBJ1-2; V: TRBV29-1; DNA: TGCAGCGTTGAAGATCAAATTTGGGGGGAATGGGGCTACACCTTC; CDR3: CSVEDQIWGEWGYTF
D: .; size: once; J: TRBJ1-3; V: TRBV28; DNA: TGTGCCAGCAGTTTAATCAGGGAGGACACCATATATTTT; CDR3: CASSLIREDTIYF
D: TRBD1; size: .; J: TRBJ1-4; V: TRBV27; DNA: TGTGCCAGCAGTGGGACAGGGTCTAATGAAAAACTGTTTTTT; CDR3: CASSGTGSNEKLFF
D: .; size: .; J: TRBJ1-3; V: TRBV27; DNA: TGTGCCAGCAGCCGAGGACTTAGCTCTGGAAACACCATATATTTT; CDR3: CASSRGLSSGNTIYF
D: .; size: few; J: TRBJ1-2; V: TRBV4-3; DNA: TGCGCCAGCAGCCAAGCGGGATCCCCCGGTTATGGCTACACCTTC; CDR3: CASSQAGSPGYGYTF
D: TRBD1; size: .; J: TRBJ1-2; V: TRBV27; DNA: TGTGCCAGCAGCAAAACAGGGGGGCAGGGCTACACCTTC; CDR3: CASSKTGGQGYTF
D: TRBD2; size: .; J: TRBJ2-2; V: TRBV11-2; DNA: TGTGCCAGCAGCTTAGTCCCTGGACTAGCGGGGACCACCGGGGAGCTGTTTTTT; CDR3: CASSLVPGLAGTTGELFF
D: TRBD2; size: .; J: TRBJ2-5; V: TRBV11-3; DNA: TGTGCCAGCAGCCTTGGGCGGGAGCGAACGGAGACCCAGTACTTC; CDR3: CASSLGRERTETQYF
D: .; size: .; J: TRBJ1-1; V: TRBV2; DNA: TGTGCCAGCAACTCACTCCTTACCACAGGAGCTTTCTTT; CDR3: CASNSLLTTGAFF
D: TRBD2; size: .; J: TRBJ2-1; V: TRBV3-1/TRBV3-2; DNA: TGTGCCAGCAGCCAAGATTCCGGGACTAGCTCGGGCAATGAGCAGTTCTTC; CDR3: CASSQDSGTSSGNEQFF
D: TRBD1; size: .; J: TRBJ1-4; V: TRBV27; DNA: TGTGCCAGCAGGACTAGGGGGCTCACTAATGAAAAACTGTTTTTT; CDR3: CASRTRGLTNEKLFF
D: TRBD1; size: .; J: TRBJ2-3; V: TRBV6-2/TRBV6-3; DNA: TGTGCCAGCAGTTCGGCGACAGGGCGGATAAATACGCAGTATTTT; CDR3: CASSSATGRINTQYF
D: TRBD2; size: .; J: TRBJ2-2; V: TRBV18; DNA: TGTGCCAGCTCACCACCGACCTCGGCGGGAGAAGGCACCGGGGAGCTGTTTTTT; CDR3: CASSPPTSAGEGTGELFF
D: .; size: .; J: TRBJ1-5; V: TRBV7-9; DNA: TGTGCCAGCAGCTTTTCCGTCGAGCCCCAGCATTTT; CDR3: CASSFSVEPQHF
D: .; size: .; J: TRBJ1-2; V: TRBV20-1; DNA: TGCAGTGTAGCAGGGAACTATGGCTACACCTTC; CDR3: CSVAGNYGYTF
D: .; size: .; J: TRBJ2-3; V: TRBV7-8; DNA: TGTGCCAGCAGCCCCCTAGTGGTTGGAGATACGCAGTATTTT; CDR3: CASSPLVVGDTQYF
D: TRBD1; size: once; J: TRBJ1-1; V: TRBV7-9; DNA: TGTGCCAGCAGCAGGACAGGGGAGGCAGCTTTCTTT; CDR3: CASSRTGEAAFF
D: .; size: .; J: TRBJ2-5; V: TRBV19; DNA: TGTGCCAGTAGTATGTCACAGGGTTGGAAGACCCAGTACTTC; CDR3: CASSMSQGWKTQYF
D: .; size: once; J: TRBJ2-7; V: TRBV12-3/TRBV12-4; DNA: TGTGCCAGCAATCGTGGGAGAATCTACGAGCAGTACTTC; CDR3: CASNRGRIYEQYF
D: .; size: few; J: TRBJ2-2; V: TRBV6-5; DNA: TGTGCCAGCAGTACTCGGAGGGTCGGGGAGCTGTTTTTT; CDR3: CASSTRRVGELFF
D: TRBD2; size: .; J: TRBJ2-3; V: TRBV3-1/TRBV3-2; DNA: TGTGCCAGCAGCCAAGTAGCGGGAGTTTCAGATACGCAGTATTTT; CDR3: CASSQVAGVSDTQYF
D: TRBD2; size: .; J: TRBJ2-5; V: TRBV5-1; DNA: TGCGCCAGCAGCCCCTTCCTAGCGGGAGCGGGGGAGACCCAGTACTTC; CDR3: CASSPFLAGAGETQYF
D: .; size: .; J: TRBJ2-7; V: TRBV7-2; DNA: TGTGCCAGCAGCTTAAACGGGTATTCCTACGAGCAGTACTTC; CDR3: CASSLNGYSYEQYF
D: .; size: .; J: TRBJ1-5; V: TRBV19; DNA: TGTGCCAGTAGTCTCCACGGGGGGGGCGGTCAGCCCCAGCATTTT; CDR3: CASSLHGGGGQPQHF
D: .; size: .; J: TRBJ1-4; V: TRBV7-2; DNA: TGTGCCAGCAGCTTGCGACGAGGGGCGGGGGAAAAACTGTTTTTT; CDR3: CASSLRRGAGEKLFF
D: .; size: .; J: TRBJ2-5; V: TRBV27; DNA: TGTGCCAGCAGTTCTCTACCCCAAGAGACCCAGTACTTC; CDR3: CASSSLPQETQYF
D: .; size: .; J: TRBJ1-2; V: TRBV5-1; DNA: TGCGCCAGCAGCTTGGCCGGGGATGGCTACACCTTC; CDR3: CASSLAGDGYTF
D: TRBD1; size: .; J: TRBJ1-6; V: TRBV5-5; DNA: TGTGCCAGCAGCGCCCGACAGGGCATATTTTCACCCCTCCACTTT; CDR3: CASSARQGIFSPLHF
D: .; size: .; J: TRBJ2-1; V: TRBV5-1; DNA: TGCGCCAGCAGCTTGGTGGGTGGGGCCCAACGCAATGAGCAGTTCTTC; CDR3: CASSLVGGAQRNEQFF
D: TRBD1; size: .; J: TRBJ1-1; V: TRBV18; DNA: TGTGCCAGCTCACCCAGGGGGCTACTGAACACTGAAGCTTTCTTT; CDR3: CASSPRGLLNTEAFF
D: .; size: .; J: TRBJ1-6; V: TRBV28; DNA: TGTGCCAGCAGACGAGACAGACTCTATAATTCACCCCTCCACTTT; CDR3: CASRRDRLYNSPLHF
D: .; size: .; J: TRBJ2-5; V: TRBV29-1; DNA: TGCAGCACTCGAGGTGGCGGCGGCGAGACCCAGTACTTC; CDR3: CSTRGGGGETQYF
D: .; size: .; J: TRBJ1-3; V: TRBV18; DNA: TGTGCCAGCGGGGCATCAGACTCTGGAAACACCATATATTTT; CDR3: CASGASDSGNTIYF
D: TRBD2; size: .; J: TRBJ2-1; V: TRBV28; DNA: TGTGCCAGCAGTTCCCCGGGACTAGCGGGTGCCTTCTCCTACAATGAGCAGTTCTTC; CDR3: CASSSPGLAGAFSYNEQFF
D: TRBD1; size: .; J: TRBJ2-4; V: TRBV9; DNA: TGTGCCAGCAGCGCCCGGGACAGGGCAAACATTCAGTACTTC; CDR3: CASSARDRANIQYF
D: .; size: once; J: TRBJ1-1; V: TRBV29-1; DNA: TGCAGCGCCGGGGGACGGATGAACACTGAAGCTTTCTTT; CDR3: CSAGGRMNTEAFF
D: TRBD1; size: once; J: TRBJ2-5; V: TRBV7-8; DNA: TGTGCCAGCAGCTTTAACAGGGGTGAGACCCAGTACTTC; CDR3: CASSFNRGETQYF
D: TRBD2; size: .; J: TRBJ2-1; V: TRBV24-1; DNA: TGTGCCACCCCTCCGACAGCGGGGAGCTCCTACAATGAGCAGTTCTTC; CDR3: CATPPTAGSSYNEQFF
D: .; size: once; J: TRBJ1-2; V: TRBV28; DNA: TGTGCCAGCAGTTTTTTTGGAGGGAACTATGGCTACACCTTC; CDR3: CASSFFGGNYGYTF
D: .; size: few; J: TRBJ2-5; V: TRBV28; DNA: TGTGCCAGCAGTCCAAGCGGGCTCGTCCAAGAGACCCAGTACTTC; CDR3: CASSPSGLVQETQYF
D: TRBD1; size: .; J: TRBJ1-4; V: TRBV5-4; DNA: TGTGCCAGCAGCCTAGGGACAGCTGCAACTAATGAAAAACTGTTTTTT; CDR3: CASSLGTAATNEKLFF
D: .; size: .; J: TRBJ1-5; V: TRBV2; DNA: TGTGCCAGCAGTGTAGACTCCGGCGGCAATCAGCCCCAGCATTTT; CDR3: CASSVDSGGNQPQHF
D: TRBD1; size: .; J: TRBJ1-4; V: TRBV3-1/TRBV3-2; DNA: TGTGCCAGCAGCGTCCGGGACAGGGGAGTAAGGAATGAAAAACTGTTTTTT; CDR3: CASSVRDRGVRNEKLFF
D: TRBD1; size: .; J: TRBJ2-7; V: TRBV28; DNA: TGTGCCAGCAGTCCGCCGGGACAGGGGACCTACGAGCAGTACTTC; CDR3: CASSPPGQGTYEQYF
D: .; size: few; J: TRBJ2-1; V: TRBV24-1; DNA: TGTGCCACCAGCGCCGCGGACAGCAGCTCCTACAATGAGCAGTTCTTC; CDR3: CATSAADSSSYNEQFF
D: TRBD1; size: .; J: TRBJ1-1; V: TRBV6-5; DNA: TGTGCCAGCAGTCGGGACAGGGGGAACACTGAAGCTTTCTTT; CDR3: CASSRDRGNTEAFF
D: .; size: .; J: TRBJ1-2; V: TRBV5-1; DNA: TGCGCCAGCAGCTTGACAGCGGCTTATGGCTACACCTTC; CDR3: CASSLTAAYGYTF
D: .; size: .; J: TRBJ1-1; V: TRBV6-2/TRBV6-3; DNA: TGTGCCAGCAGTGCACGGACAGCTGAAGCTTTCTTT; CDR3: CASSARTAEAFF
D: .; size: once; J: TRBJ1-6; V: TRBV20-1; DNA: TGCAGTGCTAGTAGACAGGAGAATTCACCCCTCCACTTT; CDR3: CSASRQENSPLHF
D: .; size: .; J: TRBJ2-3; V: TRBV7-9; DNA: TGTGCCAGCAGCTTAGCGAGAGGGAGCACAGATACGCAGTATTTT; CDR3: CASSLARGSTDTQYF
D: .; size: .; J: TRBJ2-2; V: TRBV5-1; DNA: TGCGCCAGCAGCTGGACAGTATTGTCAACCGGGGAGCTGTTTTTT; CDR3: CASSWTVLSTGELFF
D: TRBD2; size: .; J: TRBJ2-1; V: TRBV11-2; DNA: TGTGCCAGCAGCTTAGTCCAGTTTGGCGGGAGCGACAATGAGCAGTTCTTC; CDR3: CASSLVQFGGSDNEQFF